This T cell receptor beta chain stems from a study of cytomegalovirus exposure and HLA in healthy donors (TCRdb year 2017). Regarding the study in general: An earlier analysis of approximately 640 of the donors reported more than 250 Gb of sequence data and about 100 million unique TCR beta sequences from about 179 million T cells. A separate validation cohort of more than 100 different subjects was used in addition to the approximately 610-subject first cohort. The study was designed to test whether signatures of past pathogen exposure could be identified by cataloging public T cell receptors. Roughly 300 gigabases of sequencing data and 70 million to 95 million unique TCR sequences made up an early release that covered 500 to 650 HLA-typed donors. An earlier analysis of 450 to 750 of the donors used high-throughput TCR beta sequencing to judge whether each TCR beta V gene segment behaved as functional or pseudogenic. Of the roughly 400 genotyped donors, about 80% fell in the genetic ancestry cluster associated with self-reported Caucasian donors. In a later genetic analysis, genome-wide SNP genotypes for about 65% of the roughly 670 donors were used, and that subset was treated as a discovery cohort. The study combined high-throughput TCR immunosequencing, statistical association of individual TCRs with disease status, and machine learning to predict cytomegalovirus infection status. All discovery cohort repertoires had been generated using a single sequencing platform. A later analysis re-examined previously published TCR beta repertoires from just over 650 donors and added high-resolution HLA genotyping to investigate patterns of TCR occurrence. Four or five DR-DQ haplotypes were handled as single units for association and clustering because linkage in the cohort was strong. The later analysis used no new phenotypic data to find candidate immune exposures, relying instead on TCR beta sequences and their occurrence across donors. Among around 400 genotyped donors of the cohort, an average of roughly 230,000 unique TCR beta nucleotide sequences was sequenced per donor, of which about 19% were non-productive. Both class I and class II loci were covered by HLA typing, at four-digit resolution. Donor age, sex, ethnicity and CMV serostatus were collected together with the repertoire data. Using immunosequencing, the study profiled T cell repertoires from 500 to 800 subjects and related those repertoires to cytomegalovirus serostatus. Typing coverage varied by locus: roughly 620-640 donors for A, B, C, DRB1 and DQB1; roughly 500 for DQA1; more than 600 for DPA1; approximately 490 for DPB1. Broad study findings and their caveats: In an earlier analysis of approximately 590 of the donors, most TCR beta V segments were observed in productive rearrangements about 87% or about 30% of the time, broadly matching IMGT annotations. A group of highly shared sequence variants was considered likely to be a technical artifact of the sequencing pipeline. Because the 87-base-pair reads could not distinguish some IMGT-functional V segments, including TRBV6-2 and TRBV6-3, those segments were excluded. Specific HLA alleles were associated with some 15,000 TCR beta sequences at a false discovery rate of 0.05 in a later analysis. The presence/absence analyses assumed that sequencing depth was roughly uniform across donors, and that assumption may not be true. It was suggested by the authors that the approach could potentially be generalized to other disease states and immunological phenotypes. The cohort was sequenced for TCR beta chains only, and without alpha or paired-chain data the features that could be detected were limited. A further reported finding was that TCR beta sequences accurately predicted the HLA-A and HLA-B alleles for most subjects in the first cohort. Linkage disequilibrium might explain the correlated functional status among segregating V segments, but an unknown experimental factor could not be excluded. A later genetic analysis associated a missense DCLRE1C variant with V-gene and J-gene trimming of TCR beta chains, and an independent cohort replicated the association. Assigning TCR associations to individual alleles was difficult when HLA alleles, especially DR and DQ, strongly co-occurred. Because HLA typing was unavailable for some donors at each locus, only the typed subset was used in association tests. The earlier analysis of some 560 of the donors excluded approximately 15 rarely observed V segments, including chromosome 9 orphons, because counts were too low. The classifier was reported to diagnose cytomegalovirus status with high specificity and sensitivity in both the original cohort and the validation cohort. Compared with equally common non-associated chains, HLA-associated TCR beta chains in a later analysis were more clonally expanded and had lower generation probabilities. A later analysis found that most CMV-associated TCR beta chains appeared HLA-restricted, with HLA associations seemingly driven largely by CMV exposure. The study listed approximately 150 TCR beta chains as associated with cytomegalovirus. According to a later genetic analysis, donors in an Asian-associated ancestry cluster had fewer N-insertions in productive TCRs than the approximately 700-donor mean. A later analysis found that TCR association rates varied across HLA loci, with DRB1 alleles showing the most associated TCRs and HLA-C alleles the fewest. In vitro tests confirmed that a few of the cytomegalovirus-associated TCR beta chains recognize cytomegalovirus antigens. Most TCR sequences were observed very rarely across donors, whereas some public TCRs were present in many individuals. According to a later analysis, parvovirus B19, influenza, CMV and Epstein-Barr virus appeared linked to several top co-occurrence clusters. Immune exposure information for the cohort was limited to CMV serostatus.

Via the germline V gene, CDR1 is SGHTA and CDR2 FQGNSA. The CDR3 goes from the cysteine to the phenylalanine over 16 residues. Only the CDR3 DNA is retained, 48 bases long and in frame from the first base. V was cut back by 1 base and J by 0 bases, leaving a gap of 13 bases between them. Concerning this clone: The antigen it recognizes is unknown. Per-base quality was not reported, and no clone a single base away is much larger than it.

The cohort was made up of approximately 700 healthy bone marrow donors. At the time of sampling, all cohort members were nominally healthy, though unrecorded immune exposures were likely present. The donor tested CMV seronegative, placing the donor among the 352 seronegative members of the cohort. A peripheral blood sample was collected from each donor, and TCR beta sequencing was performed on peripheral blood mononuclear cells. Genomic DNA extraction from the blood cell samples was performed with the Qiagen DNeasy Blood Extraction Kit. The library was obtained by the immunoSEQ multiplex PCR assay. A mixture of 60 forward primers for TCR Vbeta segments and 13 reverse primers for TCR Jbeta segments was used in the multiplex PCR. A multiplex PCR assay on genomic DNA amplified the CDR3 region of rearranged TCR beta genes. Amplified TCR beta libraries were sequenced as 87-base-pair reads on the Illumina HiSeq System. The authors processed their data as follows. In a later analysis, roughly 80 million unique TCR beta chains were counted across the roughly 670 repertoires, and around 10 million of these chains were shared by at least two donors. A nearest-neighbor algorithm error-corrected the raw reads and collapsed the reads into unique sequences, merging closely related sequences to remove PCR and sequencing errors. To assign V, D and J gene segments, CDR3 sequences were aligned to IMGT reference sequences. For a sequence to be retained, a match of at least six nucleotides to both a V gene segment and a J gene segment was required. A rearrangement was called productive if the CDR3 had no stop codons and remained in frame with V and J, and every other rearrangement was called non-productive. CDR3 was defined according to IMGT convention as the region running from the second conserved V-encoded cysteine to the conserved J-encoded phenylalanine. The earlier analysis of 550 to 650 of the donors excluded any sequence lacking an unambiguous match to a single V gene segment. In an earlier analysis of approximately 590 of the donors, V segments were called functional above 56.7% productive rearrangements and were called segregating when the between-donor standard deviation exceeded 5%. A statistical classification framework was built to diagnose cytomegalovirus status from the catalog of TCR beta chain sequences. A later analysis assigned V and J genes by comparing TCR nucleotide sequences with IMGT/GENE-DB human TR gene sequences. Using the TCRdist pipeline, a later analysis assigned CDR3 sequences along with most-parsimonious VDJ recombination scenarios. In a later analysis, each TCR beta chain was defined by its CDR3 amino acid sequence together with its V-gene family, and reads without a unique V-gene family were excluded. A later analysis removed over 500 highly shared, low-generation-probability nucleotide sequences to deal with suspected cross-contamination and a sequencing artifact. In a later analysis, a clonal expansion index for each public chain was calculated from normalized within-repertoire ranks of inferred template counts. Generation probabilities in a later analysis came from a VDJ recombination model fitted to out-of-frame rearrangements, and those results were checked against IGoR. In a later analysis, TCR-TCR, TCR-HLA and TCR-CMV co-occurrence was scored with hypergeometric tests, and a repertoire-size bias correction was applied to TCR pairs. To estimate false discovery rates, a later analysis permuted the HLA or CMV assignments 20 times. A later analysis grouped co-occurring TCRs with DBSCAN, adding TCRdist sequence similarity when clustering within HLA-allele-positive subsets. For co-occurrence clustering, repertoires with fewer than 30,000 or more than 120,000 public chains were excluded, along with a handful of repertoires with anomalous nucleotide sharing. Not all clones reach the TCRdb copy of this immuneACCESS table, which keeps in-frame sequences only. Checked studies attribute under half of the gap to unresolved V genes and leave the rest unexplained. V and J calls and clone size are copied from that table; D and trimming were computed from the DNA. This sample has about 130,000 clones in its table, and roughly three quarters of those were observed once. Approximately 0.99% of the sample belongs to the ten largest clones.

The sequence is built from TRBV7-2 and TRBJ2-7; 6 matching bases give a weak D call of TRBD1. The sequenced sample was PBMCs. This clonotype was obtained from a male donor in good health and CMV-seronegative. The CDR3 has the sequence CASSLGQVSLSYEQYF. The DNA sequence reads TGTGCCAGCAGCTTAGGACAGGTTTCCCTCTCCTACGAGCAGTACTTC.